The 8 T cell receptor beta chains given below trace back to one sample, sequenced in a study of resident and recirculating memory T cells in vitiligo. Produced via immunoSEQ multiplex PCR; TCRdb's table is partial and in-frame only. The data show around 76,000 clones, with 90% to 95% seen just once and around 4.7% held by the top ten. The sample was blood. The source is a male donor with vitiligo.

The gene calls are TRBV7-2 and TRBJ1-6; 9 bases line up with TRBD1. Germline loops: CDR1 SGHTA, CDR2 FQGNSA. The CDR3 sequence is 14 residues long. J gave up 7 bases and V 3 bases, and 1 base lay outside the gene matches. CDR3 in amino acids: CASSLDRGNSPLHF. The CDR3 coding sequence is TGTGCCAGCAGCTTGGACAGGGGAAATTCACCCCTCCACTTT.

This clone was seen a single time. V gene TRBV7-8 combines with J gene TRBJ2-5; maybe TRBD1 (5 bases). The V end lost 4 bases, the J end lost 5 bases, and 11 bases lay between the germline ends. Germline CDR1 is SGHVS and CDR2 is FQNEAQ. The CDR3 totals 13 residues. Here the CDR3 reads CASSSSGWETQYF. The CDR3 nucleotides read TGTGCCAGCAGCTCCTCAGGGTGGGAGACCCAGTACTTC.

This chain links TRBV13 with TRBJ2-7; 11 bases map to TRBD1. The V gene's germline CDR1 is PRHDT and CDR2 FYEKMQ (reference sequence). CDR3 length: 14 residues. V gave up 5 bases and J gave up 9 bases; unmatched junction bases: 9. The DNA of the CDR3 is TGTGCCAGCAGCCCCCGGGACAGGGGGTCGGGGCAGTACTTC. This sequence encodes CASSPRDRGSGQYF.

The J gene is TRBJ1-1, the V gene TRBV7-2, with D tentatively TRBD1 (5 bases). V was trimmed by 7 bases and J by 1 base, leaving 19 bases between them. The CDR3 length is 16 residues. The germline V gene encodes CDR1 SGHTA and CDR2 FQGNSA. The CDR3 region is CASTHLRRRGNTEAFF. CDR3 nucleotides: TGTGCCAGCACCCACCTCCGCCGTAGGGGGAACACTGAAGCTTTCTTT.

Remarks on this clone: Other DNA sequences in this specimen translate into the identical CDR3. The CDR3 nucleotides are TGCGCCAGCAGCCAAGATCTTGGCAGGGGCTACGAGCAGTACTTC. Translated, it gives CASSQDLGRGYEQYF. The chain employs TRBV4-3 and TRBJ2-7; weak D call: TRBD1 (6 bases). The CDR3 spans 15 residues. Germline values: CDR1 LGHNA, CDR2 YSLEER. V was trimmed by 0 bases and J by 3 bases, leaving 12 bases between them.

The V gene is TRBV2, the J gene TRBJ1-2, with D tentatively TRBD1 (6 bases). Trimming left V 3 bases short and J 2 bases short, with 13 bases between. The CDR3 covers 15 residues. Germline V lookup: CDR1 SNHLY, CDR2 FYNNEI. This CDR3 is CASSEEYQGNYGYTF. The CDR3 DNA reads TGTGCCAGCAGTGAGGAGTACCAGGGGAACTATGGCTACACCTTC.

This clone was seen only once. The gene calls are TRBV2 and TRBJ2-1; 14 nucleotides agree with TRBD2. Unmatched junction bases numbered 8, after V lost 10 bases and J lost 0 bases. CDR3 length equals 17 residues. CDR1 and CDR2 (germline): SNHLY, FYNNEI. The CDR3 DNA reads as TGTGCCATCCCGACTAGCGGGGGGGCCGGCTCCTACAATGAGCAGTTCTTC. This translates into CAIPTSGGAGSYNEQFF.

The count of this clone is one. V is TRBV10-3 and J is TRBJ2-1; 9 nucleotides align to TRBD1. The CDR3 runs 16 residues. V lost 1 base and J lost 7; bases outside the gene matches: 8. The germline V gene has CDR1 ENHRY and CDR2 SYGVKD. The CDR3 nucleotides read TGTGCCATCAGTGAGTTTCGGAACAGGGGGCCGAATGAGCAGTTCTTC. Protein product: CAISEFRNRGPNEQFF.